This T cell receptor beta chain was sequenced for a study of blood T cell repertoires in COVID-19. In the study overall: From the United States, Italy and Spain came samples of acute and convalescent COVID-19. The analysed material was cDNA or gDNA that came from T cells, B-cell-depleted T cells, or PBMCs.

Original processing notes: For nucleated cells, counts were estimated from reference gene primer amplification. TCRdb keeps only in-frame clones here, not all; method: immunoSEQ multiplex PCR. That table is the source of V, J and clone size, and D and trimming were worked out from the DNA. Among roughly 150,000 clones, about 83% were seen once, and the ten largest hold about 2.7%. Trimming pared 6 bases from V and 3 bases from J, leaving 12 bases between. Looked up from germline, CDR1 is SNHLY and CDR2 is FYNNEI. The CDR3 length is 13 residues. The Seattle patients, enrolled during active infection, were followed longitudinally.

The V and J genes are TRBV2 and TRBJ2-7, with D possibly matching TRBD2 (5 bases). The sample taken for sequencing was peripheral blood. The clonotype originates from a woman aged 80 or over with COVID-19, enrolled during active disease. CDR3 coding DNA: TGTGCCAGCAGGAGGGAGACCCTCTACGAGCAGTACTTC. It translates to CASRRETLYEQYF.